This T cell receptor beta chain was profiled in a study of T cell clusters in autoimmune cytopenias. TRB amplification used approximately 250 ng of peripheral blood genomic DNA. General study findings and limits: Compared with active autoimmune hepatitis patients, healthy donors showed roughly 2.7-fold more exclusive TRB clusters.

About this clonotype itself: Its target is unknown.

Multiplex touch-down PCR amplified TRB using TRB-A and TRB-B pools in one tube. TCRdb re-called the multiplex PCR reads, yielding one record per CDR3 amino acid sequence without DNA. This specimen shows under 15,000 distinct CDR3 sequences; the ten leading clones hold 23%. The same sample was also studied in work on T cell repertoires in aging, cancer and after chemotherapy.

The receptor's source is a human donor in good health. The sequenced material came from peripheral blood.

The CDR3 region is CASSTVGPYGYTF. This chain links TRBV19 with TRBJ1-2. Germline lookup yields CDR1 LNHDA and CDR2 SQIVND (reference sequence). The CDR3 sequence is 13 residues long.